This entry lists 3 T cell receptor beta chains sequenced from one sample in a study of blood T cell repertoires in COVID-19. TCRdb's table, derived via immunoSEQ multiplex PCR, lists solely in-frame clones and lacks some. This table has over 65,000 clones, more than 75% appearing once. Sequenced material: peripheral blood. The receptors were gathered from a human donor in a cohort sampled during active COVID-19.

The rearrangement uses TRBV3-1 (or the pseudogene TRBV3-2) and TRBJ1-4; D is unresolved. This CDR3 spans 14 amino acids. CDR1 and CDR2 from the germline V gene are LGHDT and YNNKEL (reference sequence). The V end lost 2 bases, the J end lost 5 bases, and 9 bases lay between the germline ends. The CDR3 here is CASSQYLQNEKLFF. CDR3 coding DNA: TGTGCCAGCAGCCAATATTTGCAGAATGAAAAACTGTTTTTT.

The gene calls are TRBV5-1 and TRBJ2-5; TRBD1 agrees at 9 bases. The trim removed 4 bases at V and 5 bases at J, leaving 6 bases unmatched. The CDR3 runs to 14 residues. Germline V gene sequence: CDR1 SGHRS, CDR2 YFSETQ. This chain's CDR3 is CASSPGQGVETQYF. CDR3 coding DNA: TGCGCCAGCAGCCCGGGACAGGGCGTCGAGACCCAGTACTTC.

The V call is TRBV2, the J call TRBJ2-7; 10 positions agree with TRBD1. The CDR3 sequence is 14 residues long. Germline CDR1 SNHLY, CDR2 FYNNEI. V gave up 5 bases and J gave up 6 bases; unmatched junction bases: 7. Here the CDR3 reads CASSPGTGVLEQYF. The DNA for the CDR3 is TGTGCCAGCAGTCCCGGGACAGGGGTTCTCGAGCAGTACTTC.